This record looks at one TCR beta chain sequence and its context. This sample was taken from a study of CD8 T cells in Susac syndrome. CD8+ and CD4+ T cells from blood underwent TCR beta sequencing. There are 13 residues in the CDR3. Between the trimmed V and J ends, which lost 5 bases and 7 bases, there was a span of 14 bases. Germline CDR1 LNHDA, CDR2 SQIVND (reference sequence). An input of about 0.5 to 1 ug of RNA was subjected to reverse transcription using random hexamers. TCR beta CDR3 was amplified by immunoSEQ covering 54 Vbeta and 13 Jbeta. TCRdb ran MiXCR on the immunoSEQ multiplex PCR reads and lists one entry per CDR3 protein. The data hold about 300,000 distinct CDR3 sequences, with roughly 85% observed a single time.

V and J are TRBV19 and TRBJ1-2; a possible D gene is TRBD1 (6 bases). Sequences were obtained from CD8+ T cells from PBMCs. The TCR was taken from a human donor with multiple sclerosis. The CDR3 nucleotides read TGTGCCAGTAGTCCCTGGACAGAACTTGGCTACACCTTC. Protein sequence: CASSPWTELGYTF.